This T cell receptor (beta chain) was identified in a study of shared clonotypes between healthy human individuals. The repertoire was sequenced with immunoSEQ multiplex PCR; TCRdb's copy has only in-frame clones and lacks some. The sample lists about 2.3 million clones, 85% to 95% occurring once. Germline V gives CDR1 MNHEY, CDR2 SMNVEV (reference sequence). The germline V and J ends were trimmed by 7 bases and 6 bases, with 18 bases remaining between them. The CDR3 has 15 residues. This sequence originates from a man in his late teens or twenties in good health. Some clones in this sample may be carry-over from other donors' samples. The gene calls are TRBV27 and TRBJ2-2, with a tentative D call TRBD2 (6 bases). Material for sequencing was naive CD4+ T cells from PBMCs. The sample's subset: CD45RA+ positively selected. CDR3 DNA sequence: TGTGCCAGCAATCCGGGGGTATGGGATGCCGGGGAGCTGTTTTTT. Protein: CASNPGVWDAGELFF.